The clone carrying this TCR beta chain was seen at least ten times. Its target is unknown. A single record per CDR3 protein comes from TCRdb applying MiXCR to the 5' RACE reads. The repertoire holds tens of thousands of distinct CDR3 sequences, with about 7% as singletons. These data belong to a study of CD8 T cells in ankylosing spondylitis. Germline-derived CDR1 and CDR2 are SGHDT and YYEEEE. Trimming left V 2 bases short and J 5 bases short, with 13 bases between. The CDR3 covers 14 residues. Notes on the study in general: Some motif variants were previously reported in reactive arthritis synovial fluid and blood.

Source material: blood, either unsorted or a sorted T cell fraction (not recorded which). The chain links TRBV5-6 to TRBJ1-1, with D tentatively TRBD1 (5 bases). The source is a female donor with ankylosing spondylitis or in good health (not recorded which). DNA of the CDR3: TGTGCCAGCAGCTTCCGCCCCAGGGTAACTGAAGCTTTCTTT. Translation: CASSFRPRVTEAFF. Complete variable domain (other parts from reference TRBV5-6 and TRBJ1-1): DAGVTQSPTHLIKTRGQQVTLRCSPKSGHDTVSWYQQALGQGPQFIFQYYEEEERQRGNFPDRFSGHQFPNYSSELNVNALLLGDSALYLCASSFRPRVTEAFFGQGTRLTVV.